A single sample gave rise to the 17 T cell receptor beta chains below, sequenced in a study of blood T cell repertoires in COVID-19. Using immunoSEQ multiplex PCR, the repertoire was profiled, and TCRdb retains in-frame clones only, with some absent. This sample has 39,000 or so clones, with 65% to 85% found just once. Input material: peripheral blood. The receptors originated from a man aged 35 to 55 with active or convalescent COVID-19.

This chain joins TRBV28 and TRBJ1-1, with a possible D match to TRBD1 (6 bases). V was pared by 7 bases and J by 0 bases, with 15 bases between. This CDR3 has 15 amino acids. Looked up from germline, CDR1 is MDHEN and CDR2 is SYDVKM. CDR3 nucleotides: TGTGCCAGCATCTGGGGAGGGGGGATGAACACTGAAGCTTTCTTT. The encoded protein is CASIWGGGMNTEAFF.

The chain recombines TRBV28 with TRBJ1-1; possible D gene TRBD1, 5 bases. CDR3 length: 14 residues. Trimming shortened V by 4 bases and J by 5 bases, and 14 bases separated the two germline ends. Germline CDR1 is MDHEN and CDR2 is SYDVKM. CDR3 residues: CASSSPPRGTEAFF. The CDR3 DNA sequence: TGTGCCAGCAGTTCGCCCCCTAGGGGAACTGAAGCTTTCTTT.

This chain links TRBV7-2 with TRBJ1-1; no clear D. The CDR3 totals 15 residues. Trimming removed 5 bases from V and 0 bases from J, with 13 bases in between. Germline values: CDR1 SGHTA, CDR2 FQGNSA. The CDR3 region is CASSRAIGVNTEAFF. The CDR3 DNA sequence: TGTGCCAGCAGCCGGGCCATCGGGGTGAACACTGAAGCTTTCTTT.

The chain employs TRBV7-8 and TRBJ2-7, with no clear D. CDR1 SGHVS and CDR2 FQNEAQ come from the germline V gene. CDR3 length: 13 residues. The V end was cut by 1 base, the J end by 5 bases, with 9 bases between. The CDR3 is CASSLVFGHEQYF. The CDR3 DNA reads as TGTGCCAGCAGCTTAGTGTTTGGGCACGAGCAGTACTTC.

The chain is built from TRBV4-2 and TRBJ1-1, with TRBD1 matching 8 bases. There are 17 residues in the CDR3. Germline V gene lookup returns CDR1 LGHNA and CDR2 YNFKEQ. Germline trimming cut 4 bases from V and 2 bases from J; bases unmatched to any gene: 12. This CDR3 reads CASSPGQGIRPNTEAFF. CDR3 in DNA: TGTGCCAGCAGCCCCGGACAGGGCATACGGCCTAACACTGAAGCTTTCTTT.

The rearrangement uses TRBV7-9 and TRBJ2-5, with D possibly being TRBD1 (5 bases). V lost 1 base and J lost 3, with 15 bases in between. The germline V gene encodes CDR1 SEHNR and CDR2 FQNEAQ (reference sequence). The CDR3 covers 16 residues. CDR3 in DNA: TGTGCCAGCAGCTTAGAGTTGGGCAGGGTCGAAGAGACCCAGTACTTC. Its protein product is CASSLELGRVEETQYF.

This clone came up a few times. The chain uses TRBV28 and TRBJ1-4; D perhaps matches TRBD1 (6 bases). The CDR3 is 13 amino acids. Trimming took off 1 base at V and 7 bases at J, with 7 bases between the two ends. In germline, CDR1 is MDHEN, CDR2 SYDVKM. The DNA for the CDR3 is TGTGCCAGCAGTTTATCAGGGGTTGAAAAACTGTTTTTT. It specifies CASSLSGVEKLFF.

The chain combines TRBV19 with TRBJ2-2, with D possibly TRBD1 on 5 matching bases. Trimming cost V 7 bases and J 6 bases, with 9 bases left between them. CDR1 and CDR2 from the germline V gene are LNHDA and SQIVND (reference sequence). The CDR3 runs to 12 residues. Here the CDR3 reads CASNQGAGELFF. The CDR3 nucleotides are TGTGCCAGTAATCAGGGCGCCGGGGAGCTGTTTTTT.

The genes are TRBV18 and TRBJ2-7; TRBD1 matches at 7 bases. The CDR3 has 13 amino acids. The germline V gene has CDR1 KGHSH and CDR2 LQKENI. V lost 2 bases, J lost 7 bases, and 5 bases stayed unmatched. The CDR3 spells CASSPTGTAEQYF. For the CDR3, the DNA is TGTGCCAGCTCACCAACTGGGACAGCAGAGCAGTACTTC.

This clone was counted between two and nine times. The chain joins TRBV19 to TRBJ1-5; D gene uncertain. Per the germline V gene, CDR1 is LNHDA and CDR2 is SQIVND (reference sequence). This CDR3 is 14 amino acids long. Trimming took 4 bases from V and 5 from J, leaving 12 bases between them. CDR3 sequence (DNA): TGTGCCAGTAGTACCTATCCCGGGGATCAGCCCCAGCATTTT. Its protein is CASSTYPGDQPQHF. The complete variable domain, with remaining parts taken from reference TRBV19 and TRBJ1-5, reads DGGITQSPKYLFRKEGQNVTLSCEQNLNHDAMYWYRQDPGQGLRLIYYSQIVNDFQKGDIAEGYSVSREKKESFPLTVTSAQKNPTAFYLCASSTYPGDQPQHFGDGTRLSIL.

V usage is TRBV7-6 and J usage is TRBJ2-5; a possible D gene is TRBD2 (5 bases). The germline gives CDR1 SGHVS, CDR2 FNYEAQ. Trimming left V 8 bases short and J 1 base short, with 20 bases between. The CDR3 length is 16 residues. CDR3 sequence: CASADTRGPSQETQYF. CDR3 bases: TGTGCCAGCGCAGATACACGCGGGCCCTCCCAAGAGACCCAGTACTTC. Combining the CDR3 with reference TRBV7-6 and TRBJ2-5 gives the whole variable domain GAGVSQSPRYKVTKRGQDVALRCDPISGHVSLYWYRQALGQGPEFLTYFNYEAQQDKSGLPNDRFSAERPEGSISTLTIQRTEQRDSAMYRCASADTRGPSQETQYFGPGTRLLVL.

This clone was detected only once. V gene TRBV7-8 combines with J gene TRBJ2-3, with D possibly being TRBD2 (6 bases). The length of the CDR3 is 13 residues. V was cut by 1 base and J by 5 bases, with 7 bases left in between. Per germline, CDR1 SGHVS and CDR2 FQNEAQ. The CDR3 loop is CASSLVGGDTQYF. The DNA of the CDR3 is TGTGCCAGCAGCTTAGTGGGGGGAGATACGCAGTATTTT.

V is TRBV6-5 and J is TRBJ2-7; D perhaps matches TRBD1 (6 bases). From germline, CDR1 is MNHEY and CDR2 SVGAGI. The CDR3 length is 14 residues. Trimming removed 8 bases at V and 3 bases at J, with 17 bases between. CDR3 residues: CASVPQGTYYEQYF. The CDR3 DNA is TGTGCCAGCGTTCCACAGGGTACTTACTACGAGCAGTACTTC.

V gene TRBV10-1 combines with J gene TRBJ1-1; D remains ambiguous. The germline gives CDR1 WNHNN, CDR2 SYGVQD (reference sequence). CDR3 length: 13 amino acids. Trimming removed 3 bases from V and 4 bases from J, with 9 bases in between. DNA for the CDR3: TGCGCCAGCAGTGACGGGGTGAGCACTGAAGCTTTCTTT. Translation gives CASSDGVSTEAFF.

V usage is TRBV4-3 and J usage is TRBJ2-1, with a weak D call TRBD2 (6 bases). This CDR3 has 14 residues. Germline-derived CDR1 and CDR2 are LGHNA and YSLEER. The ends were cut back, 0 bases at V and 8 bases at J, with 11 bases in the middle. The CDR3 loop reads CASSQESSVDEQFF. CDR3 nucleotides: TGCGCCAGCAGCCAAGAGTCTAGCGTGGATGAGCAGTTCTTC.

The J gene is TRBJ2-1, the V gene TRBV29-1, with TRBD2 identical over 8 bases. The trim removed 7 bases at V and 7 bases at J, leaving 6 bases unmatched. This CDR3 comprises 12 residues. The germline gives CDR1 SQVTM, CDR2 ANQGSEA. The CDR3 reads CSGRGGGNEQFF. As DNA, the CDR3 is TGCAGCGGCCGGGGGGGCGGGAATGAGCAGTTCTTC.

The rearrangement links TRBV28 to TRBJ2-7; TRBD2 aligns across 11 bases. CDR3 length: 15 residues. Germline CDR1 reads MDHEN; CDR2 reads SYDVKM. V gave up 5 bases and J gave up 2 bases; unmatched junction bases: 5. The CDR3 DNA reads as TGTGCCAGCAGTATGGGACTAGCGGTAACCTACGAGCAGTACTTC. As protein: CASSMGLAVTYEQYF.